This TCR beta chain is drawn from a study of blood T cell repertoires in COVID-19. Study background: COVID-19 samples from acute and convalescent phases originated in the United States, Italy and Spain. PBMCs, B-cell-depleted T cells, or T cells were the source of the cDNA or gDNA that made up the material.

Per germline, CDR1 LNHDA and CDR2 SQIVND (reference sequence). The CDR3 spans 14 residues. V was trimmed by 5 bases and J by 1 base, leaving 8 bases between them. Original processing notes: The authors estimated nucleated cell counts from reference gene primer amplification. Sequencing was performed with immunoSEQ multiplex PCR; in TCRdb, only in-frame clones are kept and a portion is missing. V and J calls and clone size are those listed in that table; D and trimming were worked out from the DNA. In the table there are about 230,000 clones, 75% to 85% of which are singletons. This clonotype originated in a woman aged 45-65 years with acute or convalescent COVID-19. Sequencing used peripheral blood. This sequence joins TRBV19 and TRBJ2-2; D might be TRBD2 (5 bases). CDR3 protein: CASSSGLNTGELFF. The CDR3 DNA sequence: TGTGCCAGTAGTTCGGGATTGAACACCGGGGAGCTGTTTTTT.